This T cell receptor beta chain was profiled in a study of T-cell reconstitution after alpha-beta-depleted transplantation in children listed by TCRdb under 2016. With regard to the full study: Using TCR repertoire profiling, the study followed T-cell immune reconstitution in a quantitative way in children after TCRalphabeta/CD19-depleted allogeneic hematopoietic cell transplantation. Findings and caveats that apply to the study as a whole: In some patients, the high TCRbeta diversity seen at day 60 was put down to recipient T cells and intrathymic progenitors that had survived conditioning. About two months after transplant, the apparently early recovery of alphabetaT-cell counts reportedly depended on just several hundred clones that had expanded rapidly and came from non-depleted graft cells. Over subsequent months, a decline in hyperexpanded clone frequencies was noted, and after one year, T-cell counts and TCRbeta diversity were mostly ascribed to newly produced T cells.

There are a few counts of this clonotype. Its binding antigen is unknown. Base qualities are not recorded, but no much larger clone differs from it by a single base. Library generation was performed with PCR. Sequencer: Illumina HiSeq 2500. Molecular barcoding was employed in the preparation of TCR libraries, with unique molecular identifiers being used to normalize TCRbeta repertoire quantification. In TCRdb, the public reads were trimmed at Q25 with fastp and aligned with MiXCR, with productive beta chains retained. Each record represents a unique CDR3 protein, reported with the most common genes and DNA among its rows. This sample lists fewer than 550,000 distinct CDR3 sequences; roughly a tenth were detected once. Just over 2% of the sample is held by the ten biggest clonotypes. Unmatched junction bases come to 8, with V trimmed by 5 bases and J by 5 bases. CDR1 and CDR2, per the germline V gene, are SGHTA and FQGNSA. The CDR3 holds 15 amino acids from the cysteine to the phenylalanine. Of the read, only the CDR3 DNA is kept; its 45 bases are in frame from base 1.

In the paper's terms, the treatment or condition label means: allogeneic hematopoietic cell transplantation with graft depleted of TCRalphabeta T cells and CD19 B cells. TCRalphabeta/CD19-depleted allogeneic hematopoietic cell grafts were given to the transplant recipients, all of whom were children. The sequence links TRBV7-2 to TRBJ2-1; TRBD2 aligns with 8 central bases. The clonotype comes from a child aged 2-15 years with inherited bone marrow failure, due to receive a stem cell transplant. The sample here was PBMCs, taken before TCRalphabeta/CD19-depleted stem cell transplant. The base sequence is TGTGCCAGCAGCCGTCGCACTAGCGGAAACAATGAGCAGTTCTTC. Its protein is CASSRRTSGNNEQFF. When the CDR3 is completed using the reference TRBV7-2 and TRBJ2-1 genes on either side, the full variable domain is GAGVSQSPSNKVTEKGKDVELRCDPISGHTALYWYRQSLGQGLEFLIYFQGNSAPDKSGLPSDRFSAERTGGSVSTLTIQRTQQEDSAVYLCASSRRTSGNNEQFFGPGTRLTVL.